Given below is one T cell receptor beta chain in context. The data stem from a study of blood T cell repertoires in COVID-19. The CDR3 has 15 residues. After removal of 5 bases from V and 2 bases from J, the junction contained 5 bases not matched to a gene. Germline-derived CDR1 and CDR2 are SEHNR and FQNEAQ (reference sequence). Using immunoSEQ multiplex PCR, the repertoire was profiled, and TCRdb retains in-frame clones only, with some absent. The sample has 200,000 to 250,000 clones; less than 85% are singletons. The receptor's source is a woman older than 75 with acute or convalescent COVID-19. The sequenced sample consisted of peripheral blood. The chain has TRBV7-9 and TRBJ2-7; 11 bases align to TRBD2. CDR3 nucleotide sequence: TGTGCCAGCAGCCAGGGGACTAGCGGAACCTACGAGCAGTACTTC. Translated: CASSQGTSGTYEQYF.